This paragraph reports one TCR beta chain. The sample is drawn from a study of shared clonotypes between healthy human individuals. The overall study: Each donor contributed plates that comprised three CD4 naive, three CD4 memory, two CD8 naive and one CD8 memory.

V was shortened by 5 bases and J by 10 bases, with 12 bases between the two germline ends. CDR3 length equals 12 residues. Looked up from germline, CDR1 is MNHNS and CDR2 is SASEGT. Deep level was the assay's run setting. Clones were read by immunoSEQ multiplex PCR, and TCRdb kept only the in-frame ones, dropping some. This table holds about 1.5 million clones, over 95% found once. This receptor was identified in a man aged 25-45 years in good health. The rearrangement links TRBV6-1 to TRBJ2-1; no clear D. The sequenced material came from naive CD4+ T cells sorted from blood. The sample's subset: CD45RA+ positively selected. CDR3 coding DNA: TGTGCCAGCAGTCCCGTGGGTCGGGAGCAGTTCTTC. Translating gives CASSPVGREQFF.